This T cell receptor (beta chain) was identified during a study of metastatic and nonmetastatic thyroid tumors. In the study overall: Thyroid patients, malignant and benign, had repertoires compared across blood and tumor or nodule tissue.

The authors' processing: Across clinicopathological groups, CDR3 differences served as the basis for building a distant-metastasis classifier for papillary thyroid cancer. Using MiXCR, TCRdb re-called clones from the PCR reads. For this entry, the V and J calls and clone size follow TCRdb and not the study's own pipeline. The sample holds approximately 65,000 clones, more than 3.5% seen once. This clone has a handful of counts. What it binds is not known. Findings and caveats of the study: For both blood and tumor, malignant thyroid tumors reportedly showed significantly higher TCR beta diversity than benign nodules did.

This CDR3 is built from 15 residues. CDR1 SEHNR and CDR2 FQNEAQ come from the germline V gene (reference sequence). The V and J ends lost 2 bases and 6 bases, in that order; junction bases with no gene match: 3. Ahead of thyroid surgery, no patient had received treatment of any kind. The sequence came from a female donor with papillary thyroid cancer or a benign thyroid nodule (not recorded which). Some clones in this sample may be carry-over from other donors' samples. Sequencing was carried out using blood. J is TRBJ2-1 and V is TRBV7-9, with 11 bases matching TRBD2. The CDR3: CASSLYGTSGNEQFF. The CDR3 coding sequence is TGTGCCAGCAGCTTATACGGGACTAGCGGCAATGAGCAGTTCTTC.